These 5 T cell receptor beta chains were all obtained from the same sample, sequenced in a study of T cell repertoires in cytomegalovirus infection. These receptors' antigens are unknown. Using its own MiXCR run on the reads, TCRdb lists one record per CDR3 protein. The sample has some 800,000 distinct CDR3 sequences, almost 30% seen once; the top ten hold about an eighth. The input for sequencing was cultured CD8+ T cells from PBMCs, taken from culture after CMV antigen stimulation. These receptors were obtained from a human donor in good health (CMV status not recorded). Some clones in this sample may be carry-over from other donors' samples.

The chain has TRBV7-9 and TRBJ2-7, with TRBD2 identical over 8 bases. The CDR3 spans 16 residues. Germline-derived CDR1 and CDR2 are SEHNR and FQNEAQ (reference sequence). V shed 4 bases, J shed 2 bases, and the junction held 10 bases outside the gene matches. The CDR3 nucleotides read TGTGCCAGCAGCTCCAGCGGGGGAGGGCCCACCTACGAGCAGTACTTC. Its protein is CASSSSGGGPTYEQYF.

This clonotype came up many times. This chain's CDR3 is CASSPTGVANYGYTF. CDR3 DNA sequence: TGTGCCAGCAGCCCAACAGGGGTGGCTAACTATGGCTACACCTTC. V and J are TRBV7-9 and TRBJ1-2; 7 bases are shared with TRBD1. Per germline, CDR1 SEHNR and CDR2 FQNEAQ (reference sequence). CDR3 length equals 15 residues. J gave up 0 bases and V 5 bases, and 6 bases lay outside the gene matches.

The chain links TRBV27 to TRBJ2-3; 10 bases fit TRBD2. The CDR3 is 16 residues long. Germline V lookup: CDR1 MNHEY, CDR2 SMNVEV (reference sequence). The ends lost 6 bases at V and 0 bases at J; junction bases unmatched: 6. The CDR3 DNA follows: TGTGCCAGCAGCACCGGGACTAGCGTGAGCACAGATACGCAGTATTTT. Residues: CASSTGTSVSTDTQYF.

V and J are TRBV19 and TRBJ2-1; D is uncertain. There are 14 residues in the CDR3. Trimming stripped 2 bases from V and 4 bases from J, with 9 bases between. Germline CDR1 is LNHDA and CDR2 is SQIVND (reference sequence). The CDR3 loop reads CASSIIPEYNEQFF. The CDR3 nucleotides are TGTGCCAGTAGTATAATTCCGGAGTACAATGAGCAGTTCTTC.

The chain couples TRBV4-1 to TRBJ1-2, with unresolved D. Trimming took 0 bases from V and 9 from J, leaving 11 bases between them. CDR1 MGHRA and CDR2 YSYEKL come from the germline V gene. This CDR3 contains 13 residues. DNA for the CDR3: TGCGCCAGCAGCCAAGATAAAGGCAATAGCTACACCTTC. Translation: CASSQDKGNSYTF.